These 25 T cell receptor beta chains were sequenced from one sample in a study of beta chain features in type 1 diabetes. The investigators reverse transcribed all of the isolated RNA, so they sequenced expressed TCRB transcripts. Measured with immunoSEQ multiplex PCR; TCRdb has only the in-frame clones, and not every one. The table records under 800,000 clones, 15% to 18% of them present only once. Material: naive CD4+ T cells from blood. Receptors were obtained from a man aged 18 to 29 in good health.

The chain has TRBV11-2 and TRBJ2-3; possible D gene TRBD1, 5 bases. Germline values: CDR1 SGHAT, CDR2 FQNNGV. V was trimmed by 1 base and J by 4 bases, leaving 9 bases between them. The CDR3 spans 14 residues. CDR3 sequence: CASSLGRAPDTQYF. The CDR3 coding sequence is TGTGCCAGCAGCTTAGGCAGGGCTCCAGATACGCAGTATTTT.

CDR3 sequence: CASSPHPGALANVLTF. The CDR3 DNA sequence: TGTGCCAGCAGCCCTCACCCGGGGGCGCTGGCCAACGTCCTGACTTTC. The genes are TRBV9 and TRBJ2-6, with D possibly being TRBD1 or TRBD2 (6 bases each). Germline V CDR1 and CDR2: SGDLS, YYNGEE. V was cut by 4 bases and J by 6 bases, with 17 bases left in between. The CDR3 has 16 residues.

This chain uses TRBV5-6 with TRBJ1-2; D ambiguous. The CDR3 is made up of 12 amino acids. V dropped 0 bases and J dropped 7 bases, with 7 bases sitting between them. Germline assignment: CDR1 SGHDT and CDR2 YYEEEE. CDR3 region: CASSLDPSGYTF. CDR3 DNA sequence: TGTGCCAGCAGCTTGGACCCGTCTGGCTACACCTTC.

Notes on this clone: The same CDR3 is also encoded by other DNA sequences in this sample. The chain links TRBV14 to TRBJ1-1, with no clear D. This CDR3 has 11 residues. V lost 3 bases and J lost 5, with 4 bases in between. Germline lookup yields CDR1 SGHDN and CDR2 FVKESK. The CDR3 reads CASSHRTEAFF. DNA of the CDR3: TGTGCCAGCAGCCATAGAACTGAAGCTTTCTTT.

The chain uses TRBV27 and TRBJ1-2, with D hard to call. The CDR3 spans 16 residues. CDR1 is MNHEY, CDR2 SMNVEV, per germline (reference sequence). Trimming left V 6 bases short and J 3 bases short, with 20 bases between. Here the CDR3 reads CASSLEPTPTYYGYTF. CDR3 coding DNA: TGTGCCAGCAGCCTTGAGCCCACTCCCACCTACTATGGCTACACCTTC.

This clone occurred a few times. CDR3 sequence: CASSLTLVRAQNQPQHF. The CDR3 DNA reads as TGTGCCAGCAGTTTAACGCTCGTCAGGGCCCAAAATCAGCCCCAGCATTTT. V is TRBV28 and J is TRBJ1-5, with a possible D match to TRBD1 (5 bases). Trimming removed 2 bases from V and 4 bases from J, with 18 bases in between. In germline, CDR1 is MDHEN, CDR2 SYDVKM. The CDR3 spans 17 residues.

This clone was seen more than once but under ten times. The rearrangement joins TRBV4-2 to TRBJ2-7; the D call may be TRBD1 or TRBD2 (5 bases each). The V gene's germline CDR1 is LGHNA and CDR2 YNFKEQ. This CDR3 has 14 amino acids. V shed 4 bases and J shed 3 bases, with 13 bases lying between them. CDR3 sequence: CASSPVEGNYEQYF. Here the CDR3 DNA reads TGTGCCAGCAGCCCCGTCGAGGGGAACTACGAGCAGTACTTC.

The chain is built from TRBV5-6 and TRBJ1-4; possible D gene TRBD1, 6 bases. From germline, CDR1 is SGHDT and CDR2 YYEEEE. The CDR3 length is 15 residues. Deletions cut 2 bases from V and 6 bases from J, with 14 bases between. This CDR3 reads CASSFRTGSHEKLFF. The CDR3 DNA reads TGTGCCAGCAGCTTCCGCACAGGGAGCCATGAAAAACTGTTTTTT.

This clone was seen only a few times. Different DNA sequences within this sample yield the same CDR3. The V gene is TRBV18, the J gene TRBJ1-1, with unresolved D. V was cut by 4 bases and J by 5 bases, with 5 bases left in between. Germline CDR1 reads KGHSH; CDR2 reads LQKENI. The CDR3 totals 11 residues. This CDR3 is CASSLGTEAFF. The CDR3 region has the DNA TGTGCCAGCTCACTAGGAACTGAAGCTTTCTTT.

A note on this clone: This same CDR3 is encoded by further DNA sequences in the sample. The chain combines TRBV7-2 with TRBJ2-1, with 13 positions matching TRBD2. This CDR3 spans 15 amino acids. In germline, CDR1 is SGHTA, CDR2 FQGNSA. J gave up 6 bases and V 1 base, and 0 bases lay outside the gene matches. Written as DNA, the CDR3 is TGTGCCAGCAGCTTAGGACTAGCGGGGGGCAATGAGCAGTTCTTC. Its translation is CASSLGLAGGNEQFF.

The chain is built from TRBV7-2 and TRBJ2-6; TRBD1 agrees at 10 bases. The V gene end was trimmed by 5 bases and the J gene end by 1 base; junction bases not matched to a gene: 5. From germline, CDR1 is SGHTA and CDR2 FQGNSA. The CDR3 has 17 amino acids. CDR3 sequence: CASSRDRGSSGANVLTF. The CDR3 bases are TGTGCCAGCAGCCGGGACAGGGGCTCGTCTGGGGCCAACGTCCTGACTTTC.

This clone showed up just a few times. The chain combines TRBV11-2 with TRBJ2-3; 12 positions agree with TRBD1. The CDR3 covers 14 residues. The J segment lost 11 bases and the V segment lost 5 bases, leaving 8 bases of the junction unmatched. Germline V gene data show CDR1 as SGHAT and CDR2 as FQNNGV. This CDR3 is CASSHPGQGAWQYF. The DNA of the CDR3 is TGTGCCAGCAGCCACCCGGGACAGGGGGCTTGGCAGTATTTT.

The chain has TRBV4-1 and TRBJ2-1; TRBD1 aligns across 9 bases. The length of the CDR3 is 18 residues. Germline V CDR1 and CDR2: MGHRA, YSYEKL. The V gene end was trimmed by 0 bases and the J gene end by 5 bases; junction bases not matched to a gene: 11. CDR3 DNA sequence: TGCGCCAGCAGCCAAGATCTAGGGGCAAGGACAGGGGACAATGAGCAGTTCTTC. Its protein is CASSQDLGARTGDNEQFF.

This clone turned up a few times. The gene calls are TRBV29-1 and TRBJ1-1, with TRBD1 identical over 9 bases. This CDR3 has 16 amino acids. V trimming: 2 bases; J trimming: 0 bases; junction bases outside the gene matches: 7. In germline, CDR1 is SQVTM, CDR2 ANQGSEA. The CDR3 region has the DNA TGCAGCGTTGAACTCCTACAGGGGGCGATGAACACTGAAGCTTTCTTT. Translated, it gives CSVELLQGAMNTEAFF.

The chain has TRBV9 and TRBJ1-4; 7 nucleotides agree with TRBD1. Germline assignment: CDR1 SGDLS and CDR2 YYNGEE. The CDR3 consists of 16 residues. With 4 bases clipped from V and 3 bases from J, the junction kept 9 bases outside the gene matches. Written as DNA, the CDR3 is TGTGCCAGCAGCTTACGACAGGGAGAACCTAATGAAAAACTGTTTTTT. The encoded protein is CASSLRQGEPNEKLFF.

The CDR3 DNA reads TGTGCCAGCTCCTGGACAGGGGCGAACACCGGGGAGCTGTTTTTT. Residues: CASSWTGANTGELFF. The chain couples TRBV18 to TRBJ2-2, with 9 bases that match TRBD1. The CDR3 loop spans 15 amino acids. Trimming at V came to 6 bases and at J to 0 bases, leaving 2 bases not matched to a gene. Germline CDR1 KGHSH, CDR2 LQKENI.

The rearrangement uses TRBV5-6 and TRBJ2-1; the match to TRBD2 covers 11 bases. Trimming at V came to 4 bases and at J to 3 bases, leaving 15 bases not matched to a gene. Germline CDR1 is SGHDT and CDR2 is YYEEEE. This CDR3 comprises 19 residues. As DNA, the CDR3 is TGTGCCAGCAGCATGACTAGCGGGACGTTCCTTTTAATCTACAATGAGCAGTTCTTC. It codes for CASSMTSGTFLLIYNEQFF. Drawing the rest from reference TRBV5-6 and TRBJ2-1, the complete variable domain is DAGVTQSPTHLIKTRGQQVTLRCSPKSGHDTVSWYQQALGQGPQFIFQYYEEEERQRGNFPDRFSGHQFPNYSSELNVNALLLGDSALYLCASSMTSGTFLLIYNEQFFGPGTRLTVL.

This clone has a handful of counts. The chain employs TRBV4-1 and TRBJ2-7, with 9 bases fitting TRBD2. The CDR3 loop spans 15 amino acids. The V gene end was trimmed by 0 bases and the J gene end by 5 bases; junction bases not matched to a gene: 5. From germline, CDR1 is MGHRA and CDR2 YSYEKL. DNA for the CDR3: TGCGCCAGCAGCCAAGAGGTAGCGGGAGCTCACGAGCAGTACTTC. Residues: CASSQEVAGAHEQYF.

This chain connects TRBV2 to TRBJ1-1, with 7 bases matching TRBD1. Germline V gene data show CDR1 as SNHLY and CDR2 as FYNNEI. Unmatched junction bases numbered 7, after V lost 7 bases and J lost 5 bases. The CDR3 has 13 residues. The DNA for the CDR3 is TGTGCCAGCACACAGGGGATTAGGACTGAAGCTTTCTTT. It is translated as CASTQGIRTEAFF.

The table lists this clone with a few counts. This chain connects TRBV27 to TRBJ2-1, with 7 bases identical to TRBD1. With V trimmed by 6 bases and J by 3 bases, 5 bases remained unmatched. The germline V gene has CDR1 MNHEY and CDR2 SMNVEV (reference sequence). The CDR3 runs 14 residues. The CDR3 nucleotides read TGTGCCAGCAGCCGGGACAGCAGCTACAATGAGCAGTTCTTC. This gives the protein CASSRDSSYNEQFF.

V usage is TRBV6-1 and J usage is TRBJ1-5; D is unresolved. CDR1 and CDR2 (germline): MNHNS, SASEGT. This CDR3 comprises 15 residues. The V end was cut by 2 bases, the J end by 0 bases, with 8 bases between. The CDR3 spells CASSESRTSNQPQHF. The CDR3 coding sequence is TGTGCCAGCAGTGAAAGTAGGACTAGCAATCAGCCCCAGCATTTT.

CDR3 sequence reads: CASSAGTGNGYTF. CDR3 in DNA: TGTGCCAGCAGCGCGGGGACAGGGAATGGCTACACCTTC. The chain is built from TRBV5-6 and TRBJ1-2; 9 bases match TRBD1. This CDR3 spans 13 amino acids. Germline-derived CDR1 and CDR2 are SGHDT and YYEEEE. Trimming cost V 4 bases and J 6 bases; bases outside gene matches: 4.

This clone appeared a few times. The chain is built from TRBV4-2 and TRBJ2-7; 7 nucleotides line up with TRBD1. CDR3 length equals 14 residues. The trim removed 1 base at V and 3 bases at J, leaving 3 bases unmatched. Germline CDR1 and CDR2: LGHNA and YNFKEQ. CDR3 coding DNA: TGTGCCAGCAGCCAAGGGGGACAGTTCTACGAGCAGTACTTC. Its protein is CASSQGGQFYEQYF.

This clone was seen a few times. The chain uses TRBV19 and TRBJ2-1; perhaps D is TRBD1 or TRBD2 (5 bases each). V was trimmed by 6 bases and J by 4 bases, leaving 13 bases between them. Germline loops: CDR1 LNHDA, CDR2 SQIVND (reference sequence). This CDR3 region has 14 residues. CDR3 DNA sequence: TGTGCCAGTAGCCAGTGGGACGGTTACAATGAGCAGTTCTTC. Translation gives CASSQWDGYNEQFF.

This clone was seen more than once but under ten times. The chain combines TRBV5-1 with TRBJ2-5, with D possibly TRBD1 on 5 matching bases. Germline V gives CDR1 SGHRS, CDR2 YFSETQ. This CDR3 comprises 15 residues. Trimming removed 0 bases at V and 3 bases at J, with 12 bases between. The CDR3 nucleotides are TGCGCCAGCAGCTTGGTAGGGGCGCTCAAAGAGACCCAGTACTTC. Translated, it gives CASSLVGALKETQYF.